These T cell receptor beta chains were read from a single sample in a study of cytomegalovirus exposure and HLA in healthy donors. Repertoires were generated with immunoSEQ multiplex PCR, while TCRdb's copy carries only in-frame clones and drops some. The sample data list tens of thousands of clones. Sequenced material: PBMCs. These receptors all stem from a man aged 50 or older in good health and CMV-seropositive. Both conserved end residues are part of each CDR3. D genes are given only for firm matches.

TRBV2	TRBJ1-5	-	TGTGCCGTCTCTGGGGGGGGCAATCAGCCCCAGCATTTT	CAVSGGGNQPQHF
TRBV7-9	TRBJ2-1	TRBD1	TGTGCCAGCAGCGCCCGCACAGGGGTAGGGGACAATGAGCAGTTCTTC	CASSARTGVGDNEQFF
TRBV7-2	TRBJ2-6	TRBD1	TGTGCCAGCAGCTTAGCCGGTTGGGACAGGGTGCTCCCTTTCTCTGGGGCCAACGTCCTGACTTTC	CASSLAGWDRVLPFSGANVLTF
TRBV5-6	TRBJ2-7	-	TGTGCCAGCAGCAGAAGGGACTTTTCCTACGAGCAGTACTTC	CASSRRDFSYEQYF
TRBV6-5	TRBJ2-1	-	TGTGCCAGCAGACACAGTGAGACCGACAATGAGCAGTTCTTC	CASRHSETDNEQFF
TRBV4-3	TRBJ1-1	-	TGCGCCAGCAGCCTCATGCGGGGGGCGCGAGCCACTGAAGCTTTCTTT	CASSLMRGARATEAFF
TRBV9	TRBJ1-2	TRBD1	TGTGCCAGCAGCGTTATAACCGGACAGGGGGCGCATGGCTACACCTTC	CASSVITGQGAHGYTF
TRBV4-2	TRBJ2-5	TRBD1	TGTGCCAGCAGCCAACTATCCCGGGACAGCTACCAAGAGACCCAGTACTTC	CASSQLSRDSYQETQYF
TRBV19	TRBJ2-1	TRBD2	TGTGCCAGTAGACGCCAGGGACTAGCGGCGGAAGAGCAGTTCTTC	CASRRQGLAAEEQFF
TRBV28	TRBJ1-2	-	TGTGCCAGCAGTTTTAACAGGGACTATGGCTACACCTTC	CASSFNRDYGYTF
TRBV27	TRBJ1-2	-	TGTGCCAGCAGGACTACAGCCAACTATGGCTACACCTTC	CASRTTANYGYTF
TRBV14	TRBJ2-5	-	TGTGCCAGCAGCCCCAGATGGGAGACCCAGTACTTC	CASSPRWETQYF
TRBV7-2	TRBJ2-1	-	TGTGCCAGCAGCTTACAGGGGTATGAGCAGTTCTTC	CASSLQGYEQFF
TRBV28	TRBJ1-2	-	TGTGCCAGCAGTCCTCAAGGGGGGGGGTTCTATGGCTACACCTTC	CASSPQGGGFYGYTF
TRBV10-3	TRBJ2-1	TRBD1	TGTGCCATCAGTACCTCGGACAGGGGCGAGCAGTTCTTC	CAISTSDRGEQFF